The 4 T cell receptor beta chains below were found in one sample sequenced in a study of blood T cell repertoires in COVID-19. Sequencing used immunoSEQ multiplex PCR; TCRdb keeps in-frame clones, though not all of them. The data contain approximately 260,000 clones, around 91% of them singletons. What was sequenced was peripheral blood. The receptors shown here come from a woman aged 55-69 years with COVID-19, enrolled during active disease.

The gene calls are TRBV7-2 and TRBJ1-2, with TRBD1 identical over 10 bases. The CDR3 runs 16 residues. Trimming took 3 bases from V and 6 from J; bases not matched to a gene: 10. CDR1 is SGHTA and CDR2 is FQGNSA in the germline V gene. The CDR3 DNA is TGTGCCAGCAGCTTCAGGGGGGACAGGGGAAGACATGGCTACACCTTC. Translation: CASSFRGDRGRHGYTF.

The V call is TRBV4-1, the J call TRBJ1-4; 7 bases map to TRBD1. Per the germline V gene, CDR1 is MGHRA and CDR2 is YSYEKL. With V trimmed by 5 bases and J by 2 bases, 8 bases remained unmatched. The CDR3 spans 16 residues. The CDR3 spells CASSGTVITTNEKLFF. In nucleotides, the CDR3 is TGCGCCAGCAGCGGGACAGTAATCACCACTAATGAAAAACTGTTTTTT.

The chain has TRBV4-3 and TRBJ1-4; 10 bases fit TRBD1. The CDR3 length is 13 residues. Looked up from germline, CDR1 is LGHNA and CDR2 is YSLEER. After removal of 8 bases from V and 7 bases from J, the junction contained 4 bases not matched to a gene. CDR3: CASCRDRGEKLFF. The CDR3 bases are TGCGCCAGCTGCCGGGACAGGGGTGAAAAACTGTTTTTT.

The genes are TRBV15 and TRBJ1-1, with D possibly matching TRBD1 (5 bases). Trimming cost V 0 bases and J 1 base, with 9 bases left between them. The CDR3 is made up of 15 amino acids. Germline CDR1 reads LNHNV; CDR2 reads YYDKDF (reference sequence). DNA for the CDR3: TGTGCCACCAGCAGAGATTCTGGGGCGAACACTGAAGCTTTCTTT. It encodes CATSRDSGANTEAFF.